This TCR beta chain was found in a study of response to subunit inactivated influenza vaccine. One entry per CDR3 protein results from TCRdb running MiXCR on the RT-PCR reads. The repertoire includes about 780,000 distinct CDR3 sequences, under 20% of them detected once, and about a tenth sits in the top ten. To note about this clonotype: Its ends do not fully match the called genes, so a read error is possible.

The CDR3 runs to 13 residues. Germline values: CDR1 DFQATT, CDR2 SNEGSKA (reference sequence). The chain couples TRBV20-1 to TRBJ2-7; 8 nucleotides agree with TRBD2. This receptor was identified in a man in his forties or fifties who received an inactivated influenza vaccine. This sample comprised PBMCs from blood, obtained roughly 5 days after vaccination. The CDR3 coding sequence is TGCAGTGCTAGAGACTCCTCTCGGGGGGGTGAAACTTTC. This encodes CSARDSSRGGETF.